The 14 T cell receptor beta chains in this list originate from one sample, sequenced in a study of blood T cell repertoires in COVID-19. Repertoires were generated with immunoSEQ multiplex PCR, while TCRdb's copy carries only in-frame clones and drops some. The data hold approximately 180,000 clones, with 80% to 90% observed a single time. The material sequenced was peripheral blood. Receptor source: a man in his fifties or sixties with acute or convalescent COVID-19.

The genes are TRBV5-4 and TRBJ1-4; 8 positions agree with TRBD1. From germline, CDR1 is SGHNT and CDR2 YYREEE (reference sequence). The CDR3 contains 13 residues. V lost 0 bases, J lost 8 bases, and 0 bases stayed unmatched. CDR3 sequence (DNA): TGTGCCAGCAGCTTGGGACAGGGGGAAAAACTGTTTTTT. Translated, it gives CASSLGQGEKLFF.

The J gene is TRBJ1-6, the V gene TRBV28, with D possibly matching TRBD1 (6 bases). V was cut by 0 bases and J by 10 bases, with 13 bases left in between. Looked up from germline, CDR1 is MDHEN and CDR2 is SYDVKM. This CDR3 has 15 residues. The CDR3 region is CASSLWRAGASPLHF. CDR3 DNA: TGTGCCAGCAGTTTATGGCGCGCGGGGGCCTCACCCCTCCACTTT.

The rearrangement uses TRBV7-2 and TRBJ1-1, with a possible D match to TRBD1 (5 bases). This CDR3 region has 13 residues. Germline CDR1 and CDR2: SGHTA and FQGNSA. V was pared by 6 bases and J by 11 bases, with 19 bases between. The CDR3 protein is CASRARGGSRAFF. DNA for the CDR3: TGTGCCAGCAGGGCACGGGGGGGGAGCCGCGCTTTCTTT.

The CDR3 DNA is TGCGCCAGCAGCGTGGACAGCAACTATGGCTACACCTTC. Translating gives CASSVDSNYGYTF. V usage is TRBV5-1 and J usage is TRBJ1-2, with D perhaps TRBD1 (6 bases). V was clipped by 4 bases and J by 2 bases, with 9 bases between them. CDR1 SGHRS and CDR2 YFSETQ come from the germline V gene. CDR3 length equals 13 residues.

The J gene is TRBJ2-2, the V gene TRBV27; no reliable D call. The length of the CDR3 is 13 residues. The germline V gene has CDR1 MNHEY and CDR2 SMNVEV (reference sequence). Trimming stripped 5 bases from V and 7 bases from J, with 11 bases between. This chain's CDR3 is CASSPVVYGELFF. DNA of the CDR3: TGTGCCAGCAGTCCGGTAGTTTACGGGGAGCTGTTTTTT.

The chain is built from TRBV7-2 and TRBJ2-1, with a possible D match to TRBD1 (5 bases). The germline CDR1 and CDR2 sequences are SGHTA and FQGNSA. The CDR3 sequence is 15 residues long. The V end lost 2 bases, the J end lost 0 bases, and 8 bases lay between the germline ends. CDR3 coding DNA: TGTGCCAGCAGCTTATTAGGGGTCTCCTACAATGAGCAGTTCTTC. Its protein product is CASSLLGVSYNEQFF.

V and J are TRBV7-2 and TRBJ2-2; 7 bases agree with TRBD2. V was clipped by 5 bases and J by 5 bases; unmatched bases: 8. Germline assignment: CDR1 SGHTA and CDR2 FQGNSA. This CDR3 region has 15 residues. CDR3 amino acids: CASSQQRERTGELFF. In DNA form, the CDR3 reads TGTGCCAGCAGCCAACAGCGGGAACGGACCGGGGAGCTGTTTTTT.

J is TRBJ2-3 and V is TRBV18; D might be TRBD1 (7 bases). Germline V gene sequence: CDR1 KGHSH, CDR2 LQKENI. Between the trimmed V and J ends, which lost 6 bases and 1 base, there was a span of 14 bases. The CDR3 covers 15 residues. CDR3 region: CASSPPRGGTDTQYF. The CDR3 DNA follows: TGTGCCAGCTCCCCCCCCAGGGGGGGCACAGATACGCAGTATTTT.

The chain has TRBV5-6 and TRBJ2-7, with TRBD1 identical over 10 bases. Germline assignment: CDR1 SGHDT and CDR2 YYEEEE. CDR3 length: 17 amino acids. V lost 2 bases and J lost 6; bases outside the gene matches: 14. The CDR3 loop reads CASSFVATRDRGREQYF. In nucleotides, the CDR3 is TGTGCCAGCAGCTTTGTCGCGACGCGGGACAGGGGACGCGAGCAGTACTTC. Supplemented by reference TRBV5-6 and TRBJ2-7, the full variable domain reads DAGVTQSPTHLIKTRGQQVTLRCSPKSGHDTVSWYQQALGQGPQFIFQYYEEEERQRGNFPDRFSGHQFPNYSSELNVNALLLGDSALYLCASSFVATRDRGREQYFGPGTRLTVT.

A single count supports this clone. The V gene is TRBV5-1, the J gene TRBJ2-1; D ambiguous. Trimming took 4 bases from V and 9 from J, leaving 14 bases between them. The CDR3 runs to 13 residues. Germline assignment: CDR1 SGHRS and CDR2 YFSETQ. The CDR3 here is CASSISSEVEQFF. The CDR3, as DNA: TGCGCCAGCAGCATCTCTAGTGAGGTTGAGCAGTTCTTC.

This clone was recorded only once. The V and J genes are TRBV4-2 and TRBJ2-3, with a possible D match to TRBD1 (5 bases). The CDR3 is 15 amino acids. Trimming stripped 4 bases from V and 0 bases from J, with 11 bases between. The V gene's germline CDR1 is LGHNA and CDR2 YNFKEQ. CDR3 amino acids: CASSRDGASTDTQYF. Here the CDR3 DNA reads TGTGCCAGCAGCCGGGATGGGGCTAGCACAGATACGCAGTATTTT.

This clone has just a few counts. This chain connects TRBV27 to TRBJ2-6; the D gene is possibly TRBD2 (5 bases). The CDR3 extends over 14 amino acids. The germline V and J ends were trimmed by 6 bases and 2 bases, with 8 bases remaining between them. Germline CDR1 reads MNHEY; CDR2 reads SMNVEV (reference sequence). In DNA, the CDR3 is TGTGCCAGCAGCCTCGGGGCTGGGGCCAACGTCCTGACTTTC. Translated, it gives CASSLGAGANVLTF.

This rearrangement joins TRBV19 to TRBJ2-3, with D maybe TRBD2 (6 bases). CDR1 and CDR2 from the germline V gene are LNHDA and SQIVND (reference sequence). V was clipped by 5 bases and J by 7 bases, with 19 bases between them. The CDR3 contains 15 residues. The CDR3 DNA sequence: TGTGCCAGTAGTTTCACTAGCACATCCACCTATACGCAGTATTTT. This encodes CASSFTSTSTYTQYF.

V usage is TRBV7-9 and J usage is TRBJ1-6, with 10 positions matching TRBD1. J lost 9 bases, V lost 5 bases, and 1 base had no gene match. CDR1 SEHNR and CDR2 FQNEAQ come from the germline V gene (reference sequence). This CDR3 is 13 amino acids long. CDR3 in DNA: TGTGCCAGCAGCCGGGACAGGGGTTCACCCCTCCACTTT. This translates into CASSRDRGSPLHF.